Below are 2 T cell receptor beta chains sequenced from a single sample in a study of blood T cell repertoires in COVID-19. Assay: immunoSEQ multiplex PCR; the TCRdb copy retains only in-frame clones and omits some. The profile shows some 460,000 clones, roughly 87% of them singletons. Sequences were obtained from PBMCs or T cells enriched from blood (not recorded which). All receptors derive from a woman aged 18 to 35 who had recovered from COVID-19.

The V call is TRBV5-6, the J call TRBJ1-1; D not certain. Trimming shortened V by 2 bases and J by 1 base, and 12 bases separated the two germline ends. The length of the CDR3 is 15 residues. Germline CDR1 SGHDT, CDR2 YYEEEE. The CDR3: CASSLRGWENTEAFF. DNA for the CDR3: TGTGCCAGCAGCTTAAGAGGGTGGGAGAACACTGAAGCTTTCTTT. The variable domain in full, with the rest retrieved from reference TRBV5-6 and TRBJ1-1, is DAGVTQSPTHLIKTRGQQVTLRCSPKSGHDTVSWYQQALGQGPQFIFQYYEEEERQRGNFPDRFSGHQFPNYSSELNVNALLLGDSALYLCASSLRGWENTEAFFGQGTRLTVV.

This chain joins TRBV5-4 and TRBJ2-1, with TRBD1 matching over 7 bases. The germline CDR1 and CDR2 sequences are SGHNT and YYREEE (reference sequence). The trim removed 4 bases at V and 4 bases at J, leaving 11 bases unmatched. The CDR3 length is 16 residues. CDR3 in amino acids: CASSPLARGQYNEQFF. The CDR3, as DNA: TGTGCCAGCAGCCCCCTTGCCAGGGGACAGTACAATGAGCAGTTCTTC.